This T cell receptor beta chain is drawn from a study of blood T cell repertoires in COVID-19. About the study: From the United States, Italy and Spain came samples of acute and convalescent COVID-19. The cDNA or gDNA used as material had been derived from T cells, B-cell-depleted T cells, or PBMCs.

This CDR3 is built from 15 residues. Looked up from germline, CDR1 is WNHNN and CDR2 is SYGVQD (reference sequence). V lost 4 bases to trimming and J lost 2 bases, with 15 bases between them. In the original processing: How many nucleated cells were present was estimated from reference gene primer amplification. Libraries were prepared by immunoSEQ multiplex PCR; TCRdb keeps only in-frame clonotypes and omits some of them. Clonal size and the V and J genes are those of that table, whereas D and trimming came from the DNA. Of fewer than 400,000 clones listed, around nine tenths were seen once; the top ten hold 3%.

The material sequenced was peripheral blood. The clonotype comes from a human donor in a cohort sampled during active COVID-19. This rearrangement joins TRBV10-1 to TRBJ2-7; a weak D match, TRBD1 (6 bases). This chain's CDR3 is CASSARDTEAYEQYF. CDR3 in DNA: TGCGCCAGCAGTGCGAGGGACACGGAAGCCTACGAGCAGTACTTC.